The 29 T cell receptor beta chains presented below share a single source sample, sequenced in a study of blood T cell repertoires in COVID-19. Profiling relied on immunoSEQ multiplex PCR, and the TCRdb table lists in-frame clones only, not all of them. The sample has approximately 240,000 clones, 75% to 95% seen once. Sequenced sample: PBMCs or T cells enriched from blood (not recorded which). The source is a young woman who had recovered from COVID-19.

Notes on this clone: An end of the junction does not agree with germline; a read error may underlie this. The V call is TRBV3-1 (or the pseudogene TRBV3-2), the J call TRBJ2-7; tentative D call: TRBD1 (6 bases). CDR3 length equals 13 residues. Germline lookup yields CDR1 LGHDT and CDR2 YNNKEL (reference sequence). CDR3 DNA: TGTGCCAGCAGCCAAGATCCCCAGGGGAAAACGCACTTC. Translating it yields CASSQDPQGKTHF.

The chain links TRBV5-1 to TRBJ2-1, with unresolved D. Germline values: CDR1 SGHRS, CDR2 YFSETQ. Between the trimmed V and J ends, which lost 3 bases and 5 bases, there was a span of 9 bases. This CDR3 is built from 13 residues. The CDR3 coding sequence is TGCGCCAGCAGCTCGACTTCAAACAATGAGCAGTTCTTC. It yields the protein CASSSTSNNEQFF.

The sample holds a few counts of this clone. The CDR3 sequence: CASGWGDQPQHF. For the CDR3, the DNA is TGTGCCAGCGGGTGGGGGGATCAGCCCCAGCATTTT. This chain links TRBV28 with TRBJ1-5, with TRBD1 as a possible D gene (5 bases). CDR1 MDHEN and CDR2 SYDVKM come from the germline V gene. There are 12 residues in the CDR3. Trimming left V 8 bases short and J 5 bases short, with 10 bases between.

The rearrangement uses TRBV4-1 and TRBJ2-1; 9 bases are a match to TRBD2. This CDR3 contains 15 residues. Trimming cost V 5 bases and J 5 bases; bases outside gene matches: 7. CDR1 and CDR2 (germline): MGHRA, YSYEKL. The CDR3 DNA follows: TGCGCCAGCAGCTATAGGACTAGCGCAGACAATGAGCAGTTCTTC. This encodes CASSYRTSADNEQFF.

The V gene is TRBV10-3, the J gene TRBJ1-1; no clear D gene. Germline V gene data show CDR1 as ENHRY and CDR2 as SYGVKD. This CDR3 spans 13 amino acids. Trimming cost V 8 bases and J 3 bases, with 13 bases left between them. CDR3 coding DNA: TGTGCCATCTCGGGAGGGCTGGACACTGAAGCTTTCTTT. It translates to CAISGGLDTEAFF.

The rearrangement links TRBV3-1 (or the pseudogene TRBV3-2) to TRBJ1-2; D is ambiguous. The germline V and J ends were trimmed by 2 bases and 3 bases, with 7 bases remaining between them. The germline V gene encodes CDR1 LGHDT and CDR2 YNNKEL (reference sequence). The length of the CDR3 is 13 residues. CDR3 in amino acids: CASSQWRDYGYTF. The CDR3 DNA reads TGTGCCAGCAGCCAATGGAGAGACTATGGCTACACCTTC.

The CDR3 DNA reads TGTGCCAGCCAGGGAAACACCATATATTTT. Translation: CASQGNTIYF. The V call is TRBV28, the J call TRBJ1-3, with unresolved D. The CDR3 contains 10 residues. Germline V gene data show CDR1 as MDHEN and CDR2 as SYDVKM. Trimming stripped 8 bases from V and 4 bases from J, with 3 bases between.

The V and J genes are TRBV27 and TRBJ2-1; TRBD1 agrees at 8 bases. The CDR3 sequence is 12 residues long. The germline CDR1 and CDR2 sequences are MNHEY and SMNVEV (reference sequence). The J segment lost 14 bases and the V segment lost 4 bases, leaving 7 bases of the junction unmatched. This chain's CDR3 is CASSSPPGQEFF. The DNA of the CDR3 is TGTGCCAGCAGTTCACCCCCGGGACAGGAGTTCTTC.

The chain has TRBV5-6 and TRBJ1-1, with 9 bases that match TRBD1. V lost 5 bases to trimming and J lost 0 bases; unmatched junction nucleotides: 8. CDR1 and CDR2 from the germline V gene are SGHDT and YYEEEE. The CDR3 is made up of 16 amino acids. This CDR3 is CASSIGQGRLNTEAFF. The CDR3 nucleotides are TGTGCCAGCAGTATTGGACAGGGGAGGCTGAACACTGAAGCTTTCTTT.

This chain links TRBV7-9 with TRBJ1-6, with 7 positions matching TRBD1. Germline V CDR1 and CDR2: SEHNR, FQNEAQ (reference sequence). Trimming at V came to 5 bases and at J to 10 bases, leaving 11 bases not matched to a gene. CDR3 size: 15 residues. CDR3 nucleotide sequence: TGTGCCAGCAGCCTTTATTCAGGGGGGAAATCACCCCTCCACTTT. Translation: CASSLYSGGKSPLHF.

The CDR3 protein is CASSPDRLDTEAFF. CDR3 nucleotide sequence: TGTGCCAGCAGTCCTGACAGGCTGGACACTGAAGCTTTCTTT. The chain carries TRBV28 and TRBJ1-1, with a tentative D call TRBD1 (6 bases). CDR3 size: 14 residues. CDR1 MDHEN and CDR2 SYDVKM come from the germline V gene. The V end was cut by 5 bases, the J end by 3 bases, with 13 bases between.

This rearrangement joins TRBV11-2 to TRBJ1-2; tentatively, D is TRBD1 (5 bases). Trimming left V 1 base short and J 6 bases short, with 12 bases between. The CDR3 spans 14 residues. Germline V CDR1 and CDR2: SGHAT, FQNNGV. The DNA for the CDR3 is TGTGCCAGCAGCTTAGGGGACTTGGGGAATGGCTACACCTTC. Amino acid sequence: CASSLGDLGNGYTF.

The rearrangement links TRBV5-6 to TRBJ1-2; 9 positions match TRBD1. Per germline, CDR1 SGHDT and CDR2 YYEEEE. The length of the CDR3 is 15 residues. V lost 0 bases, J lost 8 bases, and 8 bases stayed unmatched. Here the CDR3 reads CASSLVDRGYSGYTF. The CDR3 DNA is TGTGCCAGCAGCTTGGTAGACAGGGGGTATTCAGGCTACACCTTC.

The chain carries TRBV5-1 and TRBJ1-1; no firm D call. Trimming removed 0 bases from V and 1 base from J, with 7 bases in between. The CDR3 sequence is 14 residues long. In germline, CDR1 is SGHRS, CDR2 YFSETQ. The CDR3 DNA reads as TGCGCCAGCAGCTTGGAGAGCCCGAACACTGAAGCTTTCTTT. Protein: CASSLESPNTEAFF.

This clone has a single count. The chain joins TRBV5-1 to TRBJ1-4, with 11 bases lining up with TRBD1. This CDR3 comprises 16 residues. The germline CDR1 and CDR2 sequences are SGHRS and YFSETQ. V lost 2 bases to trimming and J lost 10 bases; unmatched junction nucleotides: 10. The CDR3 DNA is TGCGCCAGCAGCTTAGCGGGACAGGGGGGACCAGGAAAACTGTTTTTT. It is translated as CASSLAGQGGPGKLFF.

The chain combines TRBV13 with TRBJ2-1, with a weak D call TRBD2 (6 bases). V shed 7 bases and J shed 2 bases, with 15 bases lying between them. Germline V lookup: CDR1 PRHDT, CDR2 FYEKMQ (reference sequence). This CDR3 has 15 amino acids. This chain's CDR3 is CASTVGRGTYNEQFF. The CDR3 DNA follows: TGTGCCAGCACCGTAGGGCGGGGCACCTACAATGAGCAGTTCTTC.

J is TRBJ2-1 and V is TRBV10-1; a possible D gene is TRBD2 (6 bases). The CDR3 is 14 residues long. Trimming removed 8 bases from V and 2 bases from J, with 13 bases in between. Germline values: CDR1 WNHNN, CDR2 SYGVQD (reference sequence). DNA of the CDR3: TGCGCCAGCGGCCTTAGCGGTCCCTACAATGAGCAGTTCTTC. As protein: CASGLSGPYNEQFF.

The CDR3 region has the DNA TGCGCCAGCAGTGAAAGGGACAGGGGCGACAATGAGCAGTTCTTC. Translated, it gives CASSERDRGDNEQFF. The rearrangement uses TRBV10-2 and TRBJ2-1; 10 nucleotides match TRBD1. Germline-derived CDR1 and CDR2 are WSHSY and SAAADI. J was trimmed by 5 bases and V by 3 bases; bases with no gene match: 4. The CDR3 runs to 15 residues.

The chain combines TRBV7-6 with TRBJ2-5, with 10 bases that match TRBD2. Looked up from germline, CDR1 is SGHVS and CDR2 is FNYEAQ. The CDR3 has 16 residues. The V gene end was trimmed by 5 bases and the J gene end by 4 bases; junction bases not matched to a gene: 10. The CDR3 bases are TGTGCCAGCAGCCCCGGGACTAGCGTTTTTCGAGAGACCCAGTACTTC. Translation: CASSPGTSVFRETQYF.

CDR3 nucleotides: TGTGCCAGCAGACCTCTAGCGGGCCGTCCGTACAATGAGCAGTTCTTC. Translating gives CASRPLAGRPYNEQFF. This rearrangement joins TRBV11-2 to TRBJ2-1; 8 bases match TRBD2. Per the germline V gene, CDR1 is SGHAT and CDR2 is FQNNGV. The CDR3 length is 16 residues. The junction had 11 bases not matched to a gene; V was cut back by 6 bases and J by 4 bases.

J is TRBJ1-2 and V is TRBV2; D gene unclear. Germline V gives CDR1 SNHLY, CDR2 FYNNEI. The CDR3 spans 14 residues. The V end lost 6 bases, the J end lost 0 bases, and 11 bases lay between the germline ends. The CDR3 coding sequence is TGTGCCAGCAGGACTTCGGGTTCTAACTATGGCTACACCTTC. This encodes CASRTSGSNYGYTF.

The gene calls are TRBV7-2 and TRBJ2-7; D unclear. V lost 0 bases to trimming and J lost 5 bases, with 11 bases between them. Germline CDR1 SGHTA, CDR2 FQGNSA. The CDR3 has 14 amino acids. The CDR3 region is CASSLAVSSDEQYF. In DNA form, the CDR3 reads TGTGCCAGCAGCTTAGCGGTTAGCAGCGACGAGCAGTACTTC.

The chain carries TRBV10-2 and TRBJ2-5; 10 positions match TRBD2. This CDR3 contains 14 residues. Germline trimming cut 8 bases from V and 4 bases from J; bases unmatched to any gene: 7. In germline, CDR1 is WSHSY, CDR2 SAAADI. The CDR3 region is CASGSGRARETQYF. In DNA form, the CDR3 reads TGCGCCAGCGGGAGCGGGAGGGCCCGAGAGACCCAGTACTTC.

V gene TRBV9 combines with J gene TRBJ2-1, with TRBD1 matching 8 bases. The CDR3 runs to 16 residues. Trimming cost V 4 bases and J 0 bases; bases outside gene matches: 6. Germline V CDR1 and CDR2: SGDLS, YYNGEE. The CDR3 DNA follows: TGTGCCAGCAGCCCGAGGGGACAGGCCTCCTACAATGAGCAGTTCTTC. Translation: CASSPRGQASYNEQFF. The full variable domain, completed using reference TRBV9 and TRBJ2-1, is DSGVTQTPKHLITATGQRVTLRCSPRSGDLSVYWYQQSLDQGLQFLIQYYNGEERAKGNILERFSAQQFPDLHSELNLSSLELGDSALYFCASSPRGQASYNEQFFGPGTRLTVL.

DNA for the CDR3: TGTGCCAGCAGGGAGGATGAAAAACTGTTTTTT. Its protein is CASREDEKLFF. This chain links TRBV7-8 with TRBJ1-4; no clear D gene. Trimming shortened V by 6 bases and J by 6 bases, and 5 bases separated the two germline ends. The CDR3 runs to 11 residues. CDR1 SGHVS and CDR2 FQNEAQ come from the germline V gene. The full variable domain, in which reference TRBV7-8 and TRBJ1-4 provide the parts outside the CDR3, is GAGVSQSPRYKVAKRGQDVALRCDPISGHVSLFWYQQALGQGPEFLTYFQNEAQLDKSGLPSDRFFAERPEGSVSTLKIQRTQQEDSAVYLCASREDEKLFFGSGTQLSVL.

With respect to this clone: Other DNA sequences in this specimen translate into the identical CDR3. The DNA for the CDR3 is TGTGCCAGCAGCCAAGTAGCGGGCTCCTACAATGAGCAGTTCTTC. Its protein is CASSQVAGSYNEQFF. The V gene is TRBV3-1 (or the pseudogene TRBV3-2), the J gene TRBJ2-1; 7 bases are shared with TRBD2. Germline loops: CDR1 LGHDT, CDR2 YNNKEL (reference sequence). The length of the CDR3 is 15 residues. J lost 0 bases, V lost 1 base, and 0 bases had no gene match.

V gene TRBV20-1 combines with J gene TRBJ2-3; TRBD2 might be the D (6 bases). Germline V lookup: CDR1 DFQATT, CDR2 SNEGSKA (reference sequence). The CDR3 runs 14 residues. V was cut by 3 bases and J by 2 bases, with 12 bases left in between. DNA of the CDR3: TGCAGTGCTAGTAGTAGCGGATTCACAGATACGCAGTATTTT. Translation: CSASSSGFTDTQYF.

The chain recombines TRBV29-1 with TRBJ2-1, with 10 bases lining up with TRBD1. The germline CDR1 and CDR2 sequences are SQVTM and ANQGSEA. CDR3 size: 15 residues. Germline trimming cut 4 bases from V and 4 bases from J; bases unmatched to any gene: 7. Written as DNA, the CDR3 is TGCAGCGTTGTCGTGACAGGGGGCTTTTACAATGAGCAGTTCTTC. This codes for CSVVVTGGFYNEQFF.

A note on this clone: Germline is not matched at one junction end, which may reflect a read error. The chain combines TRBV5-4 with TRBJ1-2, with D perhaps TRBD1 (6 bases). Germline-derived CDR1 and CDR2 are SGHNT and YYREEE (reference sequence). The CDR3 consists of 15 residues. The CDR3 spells CASTLGGQFDYGYTF. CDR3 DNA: TGTGCCAGCACCTTGGGAGGACAGTTCGACTATGGCTACACCTTC.